These T cell receptor beta chains were read from a single sample in a study of blood T cell repertoires in COVID-19. This table comes from immunoSEQ multiplex PCR, and its TCRdb copy is limited to in-frame clones, with some not included. The sample has some 180,000 clones, 80% to 90% seen once. The sequenced material came from peripheral blood. The receptor source for this set is an elderly woman with acute or convalescent COVID-19. Each CDR3 is given without its conserved first and last residue.

cdr3_aa	v_call	j_call
ASSLNTDTQY	TRBV12-3/TRBV12-4	TRBJ2-3
ASSDHGDNSPLH	TRBV6-4	TRBJ1-6
ASSLTQGDSYNEQF	TRBV7-2	TRBJ2-1
ASTPRQGNTEAF	TRBV7-2	TRBJ1-1
ASSVTLRTSGSFYNEQF	TRBV9	TRBJ2-1
ASSLTGDTEAF	TRBV5-1	TRBJ1-1
AWIAGSFNSPLH	TRBV30	TRBJ1-6
ASSEQGLNEKLF	TRBV2	TRBJ1-4
ASSPDRGFYNEQF	TRBV4-3	TRBJ2-1
ASKRTDNSNQPQH	TRBV19	TRBJ1-5
ASSYSGTETGNTIY	TRBV6-5	TRBJ1-3
ASSQDGRLNEKLF	TRBV4-2	TRBJ1-4
AWSVLDRLYEQY	TRBV30	TRBJ2-7
ASSSSVFPYEQY	TRBV27	TRBJ2-7
ARSQSARMAPYEQY	TRBV23-1	TRBJ2-7
ASSRDYTRYNEQF	TRBV2	TRBJ2-1
ASTAPKGQQPSYEQY	TRBV23-1	TRBJ2-7
ASSISGSSRYYNEQF	TRBV19	TRBJ2-1
ASSLTGAPNTEAF	TRBV5-5	TRBJ1-1
AWSPGTGTQY	TRBV30	TRBJ2-5
ASSHLGGTGGQETQY	TRBV4-1	TRBJ2-5
ASSFGTGEVTIY	TRBV5-1	TRBJ1-3
ASSPSGTDHEKLF	TRBV9	TRBJ1-4
ASSSTGTGDSEQF	TRBV7-9	TRBJ2-1
ARGRRYEQY	TRBV19	TRBJ2-7
ASSDRGNYGYT	TRBV19	TRBJ1-2
ASRTGITMNTEAF	TRBV6-5	TRBJ1-1
ASSPTASGGSYEQY	TRBV18	TRBJ2-7
ASSTIPGQDTQY	TRBV19	TRBJ2-3
ASSLELAGGGEQF	TRBV5-1	TRBJ2-1
ASSSGLAGPNEQY	TRBV7-2	TRBJ2-7
ASSPGQFAEQY	TRBV19	TRBJ2-7
ASSLGGREFYEQY	TRBV7-8	TRBJ2-7
ASKSGDRETQY	TRBV19	TRBJ2-5
ASSLVLAGSYEQY	TRBV7-2	TRBJ2-7
ASSQDRGNFETQY	TRBV4-3	TRBJ2-5
ASSPTLNTEAF	TRBV6-5	TRBJ1-1
ASSQGGQGTRGYT	TRBV4-2	TRBJ1-2
ASSTGTGDGYT	TRBV7-3	TRBJ1-2
ASRPGVHEQY	TRBV28	TRBJ2-7
ASSPQGFDGYT	TRBV9	TRBJ1-2
ASSYSAGSGNTIY	TRBV6-5	TRBJ1-3